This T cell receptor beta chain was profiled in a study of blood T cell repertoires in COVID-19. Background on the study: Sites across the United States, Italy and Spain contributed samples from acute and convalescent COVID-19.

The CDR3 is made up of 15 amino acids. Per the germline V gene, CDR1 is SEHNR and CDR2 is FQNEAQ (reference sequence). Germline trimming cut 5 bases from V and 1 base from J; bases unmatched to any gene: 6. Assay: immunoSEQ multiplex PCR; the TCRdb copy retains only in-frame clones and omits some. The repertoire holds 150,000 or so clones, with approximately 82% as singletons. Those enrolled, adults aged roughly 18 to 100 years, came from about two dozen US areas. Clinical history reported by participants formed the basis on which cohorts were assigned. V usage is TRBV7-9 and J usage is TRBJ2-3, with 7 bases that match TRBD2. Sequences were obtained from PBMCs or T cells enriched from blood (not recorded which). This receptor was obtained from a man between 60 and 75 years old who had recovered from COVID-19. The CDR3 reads CASSKRGVGTDTQYF. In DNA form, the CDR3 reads TGTGCCAGCAGCAAACGGGGGGTAGGCACAGATACGCAGTATTTT.